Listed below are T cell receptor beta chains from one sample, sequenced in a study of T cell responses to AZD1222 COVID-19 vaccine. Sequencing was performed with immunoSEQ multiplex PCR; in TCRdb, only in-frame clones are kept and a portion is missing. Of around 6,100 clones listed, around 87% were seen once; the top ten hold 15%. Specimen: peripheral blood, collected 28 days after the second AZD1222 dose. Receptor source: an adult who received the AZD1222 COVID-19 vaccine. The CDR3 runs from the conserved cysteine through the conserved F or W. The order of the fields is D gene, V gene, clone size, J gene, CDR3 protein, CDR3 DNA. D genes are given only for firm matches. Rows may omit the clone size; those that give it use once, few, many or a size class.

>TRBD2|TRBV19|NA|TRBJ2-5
CASSIGSGRGETQYF
TGTGCCAGTAGTATCGGTAGCGGGAGGGGCGAGACCCAGTACTTC
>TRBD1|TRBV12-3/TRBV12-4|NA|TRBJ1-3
CASTIQGAGYF
TGTGCCAGCACCATTCAGGGGGCAGGATATTTT
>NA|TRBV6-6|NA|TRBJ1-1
CASRLEINTEAFF
TGTGCCAGCAGGCTCGAAATAAACACTGAAGCTTTCTTT
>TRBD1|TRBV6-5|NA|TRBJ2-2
CASRVGTGSTGELFF
TGTGCCAGCAGGGTTGGGACAGGGTCCACCGGGGAGCTGTTTTTT
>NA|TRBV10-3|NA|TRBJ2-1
CAISQGNEQFF
TGTGCCATCAGCCAGGGCAATGAGCAGTTCTTC
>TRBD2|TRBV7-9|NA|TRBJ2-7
CASSLVSGRAYEQYF
TGTGCCAGCAGCTTAGTGAGCGGGAGAGCTTACGAGCAGTACTTC
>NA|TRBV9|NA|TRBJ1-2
CASSSLSYTF
TGTGCCAGCAGCTCGCTGAGCTACACCTTC
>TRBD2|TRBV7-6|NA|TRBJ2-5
CASSLSPTSGRARETQYF
TGTGCCAGCAGCCTCTCCCCCACTAGCGGGAGGGCCCGAGAGACCCAGTACTTC
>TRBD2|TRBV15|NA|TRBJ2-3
CATSRDTSGYTDTQYF
TGTGCCACCAGCAGAGATACTAGCGGCTACACAGATACGCAGTATTTT
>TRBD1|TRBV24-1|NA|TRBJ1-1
CATSITGGAGEAFF
TGTGCCACCAGTATCACAGGGGGCGCGGGTGAAGCTTTCTTT
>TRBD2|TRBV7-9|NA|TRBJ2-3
CASSFLAGGNKADTQYF
TGTGCCAGCAGCTTCCTAGCGGGAGGGAACAAGGCAGATACGCAGTATTTT
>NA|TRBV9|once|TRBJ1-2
CASSVGGSNYGYTF
TGTGCCAGCAGCGTAGGAGGGTCCAACTATGGCTACACCTTC
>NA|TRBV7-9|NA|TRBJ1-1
CAGRRLETEAFF
TGTGCTGGCAGGAGACTCGAGACTGAAGCTTTCTTT
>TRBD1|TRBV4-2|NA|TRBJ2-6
CASSRHRTGTGANVLTF
TGTGCCAGCAGCCGCCACCGGACAGGGACTGGGGCCAACGTCCTGACTTTC
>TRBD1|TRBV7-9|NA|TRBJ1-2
CASSLEGARGYTF
TGTGCCAGCAGCTTAGAGGGGGCGCGTGGCTACACCTTC
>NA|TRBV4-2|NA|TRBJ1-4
CASRWTTTSTNEKLFF
TGTGCCAGCAGGTGGACGACTACTTCAACTAATGAAAAACTGTTTTTT
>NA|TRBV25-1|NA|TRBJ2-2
CASPRTENTGELFF
TGTGCCAGCCCCAGAACGGAGAACACCGGGGAGCTGTTTTTT
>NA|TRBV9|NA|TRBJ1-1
CASSVDPDTLNTEAFF
TGTGCCAGCAGCGTAGACCCCGACACTCTGAACACTGAAGCTTTCTTT
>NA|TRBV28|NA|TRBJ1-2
CASSLSLRGALYGYTF
TGTGCCAGCAGTCTTTCGTTAAGGGGGGCCCTCTATGGCTACACCTTC